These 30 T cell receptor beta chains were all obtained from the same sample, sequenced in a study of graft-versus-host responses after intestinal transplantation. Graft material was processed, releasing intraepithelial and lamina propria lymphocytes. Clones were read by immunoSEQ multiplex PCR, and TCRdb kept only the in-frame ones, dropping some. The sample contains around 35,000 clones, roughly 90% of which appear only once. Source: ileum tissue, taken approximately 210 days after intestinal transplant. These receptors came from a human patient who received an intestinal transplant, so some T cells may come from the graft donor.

DNA for the CDR3: TGTGCCAGCAGCAAAGGCTCGGGACAGGGATATGGCTACACCTTC. The encoded protein is CASSKGSGQGYGYTF. The chain links TRBV27 to TRBJ1-2; 9 bases align to TRBD1. This CDR3 is built from 15 residues. The V and J ends lost 6 bases and 5 bases, in that order; junction bases with no gene match: 10. Germline CDR1 is MNHEY and CDR2 is SMNVEV (reference sequence).

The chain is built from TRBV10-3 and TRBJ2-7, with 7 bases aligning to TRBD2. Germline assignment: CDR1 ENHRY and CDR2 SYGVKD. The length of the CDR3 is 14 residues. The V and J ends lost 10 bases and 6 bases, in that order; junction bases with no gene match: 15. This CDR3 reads CATAYLREKSEQYF. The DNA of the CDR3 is TGTGCCACCGCCTATCTGCGGGAGAAATCCGAGCAGTACTTC.

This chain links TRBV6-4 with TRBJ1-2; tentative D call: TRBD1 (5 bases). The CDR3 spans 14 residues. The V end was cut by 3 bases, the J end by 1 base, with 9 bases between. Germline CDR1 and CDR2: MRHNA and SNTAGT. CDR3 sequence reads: CASSEIGGNYGYTF. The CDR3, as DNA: TGTGCCAGCAGTGAGATTGGGGGTAACTATGGCTACACCTTC.

The CDR3 region is CASSGQGGTNEKLFF. CDR3 nucleotide sequence: TGTGCCAGCAGTGGCCAGGGCGGGACTAATGAAAAACTGTTTTTT. The chain uses TRBV2 and TRBJ1-4; D is possibly TRBD1 (5 bases). The ends were cut back, 4 bases at V and 2 bases at J, with 11 bases in the middle. Germline CDR1 reads SNHLY; CDR2 reads FYNNEI. The CDR3 runs 15 residues.

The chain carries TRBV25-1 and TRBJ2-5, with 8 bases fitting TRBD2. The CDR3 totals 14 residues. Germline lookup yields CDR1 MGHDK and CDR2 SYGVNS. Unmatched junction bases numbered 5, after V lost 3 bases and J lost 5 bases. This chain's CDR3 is CASSEGLVVETQYF. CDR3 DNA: TGTGCCAGCAGTGAGGGACTAGTTGTGGAGACCCAGTACTTC.

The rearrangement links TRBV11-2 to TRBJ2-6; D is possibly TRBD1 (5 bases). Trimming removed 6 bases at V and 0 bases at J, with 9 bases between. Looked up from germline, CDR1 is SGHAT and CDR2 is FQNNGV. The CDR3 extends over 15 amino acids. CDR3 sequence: CASRPDNSGANVLTF. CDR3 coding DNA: TGTGCCAGCAGACCGGACAACTCTGGGGCCAACGTCCTGACTTTC.

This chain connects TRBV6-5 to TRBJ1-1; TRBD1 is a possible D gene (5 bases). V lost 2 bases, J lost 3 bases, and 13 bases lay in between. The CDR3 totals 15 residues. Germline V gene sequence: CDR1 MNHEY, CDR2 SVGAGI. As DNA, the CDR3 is TGTGCCAGCAGTTACACCCGGGGGGGGGACACTGAAGCTTTCTTT. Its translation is CASSYTRGGDTEAFF.

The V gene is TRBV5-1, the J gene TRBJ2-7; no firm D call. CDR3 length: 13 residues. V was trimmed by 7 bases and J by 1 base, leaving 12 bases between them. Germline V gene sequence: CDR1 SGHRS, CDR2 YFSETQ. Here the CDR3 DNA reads TGCGCCAGCTGCCCGGACGGGTCCTACGAGCAGTACTTC. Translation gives CASCPDGSYEQYF.

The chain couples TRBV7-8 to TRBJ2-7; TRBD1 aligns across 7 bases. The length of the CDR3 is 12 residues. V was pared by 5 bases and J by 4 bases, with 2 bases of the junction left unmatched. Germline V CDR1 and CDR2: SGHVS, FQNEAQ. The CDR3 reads CASSEQGYEQYF. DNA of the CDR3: TGTGCCAGCAGCGAACAGGGGTACGAGCAGTACTTC.

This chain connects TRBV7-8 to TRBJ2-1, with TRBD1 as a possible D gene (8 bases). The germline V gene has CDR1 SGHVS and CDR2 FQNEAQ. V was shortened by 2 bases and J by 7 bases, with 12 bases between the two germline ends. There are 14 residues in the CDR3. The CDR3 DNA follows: TGTGCCAGCAGCTTACTACAGGGGGGGAATGAGCAGTTCTTC. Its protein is CASSLLQGGNEQFF.

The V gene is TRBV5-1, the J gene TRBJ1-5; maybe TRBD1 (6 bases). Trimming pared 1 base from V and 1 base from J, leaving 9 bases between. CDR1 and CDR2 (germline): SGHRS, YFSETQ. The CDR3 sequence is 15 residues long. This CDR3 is CASSLSGVSNQPQHF. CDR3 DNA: TGCGCCAGCAGCTTGTCAGGGGTAAGCAATCAGCCCCAGCATTTT.

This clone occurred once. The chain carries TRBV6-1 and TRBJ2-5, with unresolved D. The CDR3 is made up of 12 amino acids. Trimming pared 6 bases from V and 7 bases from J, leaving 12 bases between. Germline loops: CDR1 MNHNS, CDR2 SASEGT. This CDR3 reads CASSGPWGTQYF. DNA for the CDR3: TGTGCCAGCAGCGGGCCTTGGGGGACCCAGTACTTC.

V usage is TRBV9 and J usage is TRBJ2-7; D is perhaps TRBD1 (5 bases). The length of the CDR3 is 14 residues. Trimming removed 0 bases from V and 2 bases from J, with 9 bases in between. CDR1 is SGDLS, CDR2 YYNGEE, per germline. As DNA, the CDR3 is TGTGCCAGCAGCGTAGGACAGCGACCCTACGAGCAGTACTTC. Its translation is CASSVGQRPYEQYF.

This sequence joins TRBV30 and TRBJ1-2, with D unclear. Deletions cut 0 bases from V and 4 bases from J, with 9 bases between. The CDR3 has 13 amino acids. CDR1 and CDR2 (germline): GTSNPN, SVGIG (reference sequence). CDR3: CAWSVRLAYGYTF. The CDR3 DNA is TGTGCCTGGAGTGTAAGACTGGCCTATGGCTACACCTTC.

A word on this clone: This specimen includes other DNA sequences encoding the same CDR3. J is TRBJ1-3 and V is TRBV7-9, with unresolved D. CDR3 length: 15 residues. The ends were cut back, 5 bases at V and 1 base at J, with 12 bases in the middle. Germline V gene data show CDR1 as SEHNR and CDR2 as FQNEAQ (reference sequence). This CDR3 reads CASSPSASSGNTIYF. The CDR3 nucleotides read TGTGCCAGCAGCCCCAGCGCCAGTTCTGGAAACACCATATATTTT.

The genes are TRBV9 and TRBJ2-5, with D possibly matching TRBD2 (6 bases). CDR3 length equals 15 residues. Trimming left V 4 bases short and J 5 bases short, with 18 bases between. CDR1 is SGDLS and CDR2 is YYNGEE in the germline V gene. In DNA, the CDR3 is TGTGCCAGCAGCCCCGACGGGAGTGTAGGGGAGACCCAGTACTTC. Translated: CASSPDGSVGETQYF. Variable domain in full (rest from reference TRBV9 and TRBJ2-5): DSGVTQTPKHLITATGQRVTLRCSPRSGDLSVYWYQQSLDQGLQFLIQYYNGEERAKGNILERFSAQQFPDLHSELNLSSLELGDSALYFCASSPDGSVGETQYFGPGTRLLVL.

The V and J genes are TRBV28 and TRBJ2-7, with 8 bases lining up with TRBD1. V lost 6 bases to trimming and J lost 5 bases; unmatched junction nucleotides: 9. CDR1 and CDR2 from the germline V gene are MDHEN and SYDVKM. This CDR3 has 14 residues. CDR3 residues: CASRGWTGRNEQYF. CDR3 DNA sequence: TGTGCCAGCAGGGGATGGACAGGGAGGAACGAGCAGTACTTC. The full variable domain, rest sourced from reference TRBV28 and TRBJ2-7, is DVKVTQSSRYLVKRTGEKVFLECVQDMDHENMFWYRQDPGLGLRLIYFSYDVKMKEKGDIPEGYSVSREKKERFSLILESASTNQTSMYLCASRGWTGRNEQYFGPGTRLTVT.

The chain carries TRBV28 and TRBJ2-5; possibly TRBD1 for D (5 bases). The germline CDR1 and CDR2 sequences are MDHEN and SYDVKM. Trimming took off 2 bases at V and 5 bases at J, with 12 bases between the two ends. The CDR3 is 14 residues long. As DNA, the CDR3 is TGTGCCAGCAGTTTAATTAGGGGTGTGGAGACCCAGTACTTC. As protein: CASSLIRGVETQYF.

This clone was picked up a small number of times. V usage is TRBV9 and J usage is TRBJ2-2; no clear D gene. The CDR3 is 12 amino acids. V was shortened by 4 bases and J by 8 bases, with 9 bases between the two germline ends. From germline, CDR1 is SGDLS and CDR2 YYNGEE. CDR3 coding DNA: TGTGCCAGCAGCACCGAGTGGGGGGAGCTGTTTTTT. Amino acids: CASSTEWGELFF.

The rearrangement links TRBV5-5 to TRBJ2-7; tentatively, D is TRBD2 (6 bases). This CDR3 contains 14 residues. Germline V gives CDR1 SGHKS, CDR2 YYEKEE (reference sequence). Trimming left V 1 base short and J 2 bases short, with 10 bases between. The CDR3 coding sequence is TGTGCCAGCAGCTTGAGGCGGGGTCCCTACGAGCAGTACTTC. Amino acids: CASSLRRGPYEQYF. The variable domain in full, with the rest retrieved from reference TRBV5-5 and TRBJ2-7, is DAGVTQSPTHLIKTRGQQVTLRCSPISGHKSVSWYQQVLGQGPQFIFQYYEKEERGRGNFPDRFSARQFPNYSSELNVNALLLGDSALYLCASSLRRGPYEQYFGPGTRLTVT.

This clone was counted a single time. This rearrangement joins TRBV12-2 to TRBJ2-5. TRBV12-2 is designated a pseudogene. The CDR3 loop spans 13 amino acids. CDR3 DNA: TGTGCAAGTCGCTTACCCTTAACAGAGACCCAGTACTTC. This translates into CASRLPLTETQYF.

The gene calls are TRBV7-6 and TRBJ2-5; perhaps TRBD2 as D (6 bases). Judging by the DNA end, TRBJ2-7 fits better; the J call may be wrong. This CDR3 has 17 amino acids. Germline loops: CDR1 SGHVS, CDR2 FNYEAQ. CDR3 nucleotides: TGTGCCAGCAGCTTAGCAGGCGCGGGGTTGATTTTCGCCGAGCAGTACTTC. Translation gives CASSLAGAGLIFAEQYF.

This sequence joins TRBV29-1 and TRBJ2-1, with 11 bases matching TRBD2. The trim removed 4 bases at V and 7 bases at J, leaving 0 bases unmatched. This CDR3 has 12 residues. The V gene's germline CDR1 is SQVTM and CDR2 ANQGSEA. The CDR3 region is CSVASGGNEQFF. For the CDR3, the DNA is TGCAGCGTTGCTAGCGGGGGGAATGAGCAGTTCTTC.

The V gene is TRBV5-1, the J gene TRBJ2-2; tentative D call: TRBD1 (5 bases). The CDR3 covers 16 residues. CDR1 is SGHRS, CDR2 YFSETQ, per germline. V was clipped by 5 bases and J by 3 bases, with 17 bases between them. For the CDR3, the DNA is TGCGCCAGCAGGAGTCCGGTTGTGGGGCACACCGGGGAGCTGTTTTTT. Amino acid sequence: CASRSPVVGHTGELFF.

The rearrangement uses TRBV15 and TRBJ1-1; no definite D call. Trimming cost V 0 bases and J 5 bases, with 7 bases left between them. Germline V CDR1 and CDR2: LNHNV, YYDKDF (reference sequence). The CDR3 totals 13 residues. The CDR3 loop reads CATSRDTRTEAFF. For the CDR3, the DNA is TGTGCCACCAGCAGAGACACCAGGACTGAAGCTTTCTTT.

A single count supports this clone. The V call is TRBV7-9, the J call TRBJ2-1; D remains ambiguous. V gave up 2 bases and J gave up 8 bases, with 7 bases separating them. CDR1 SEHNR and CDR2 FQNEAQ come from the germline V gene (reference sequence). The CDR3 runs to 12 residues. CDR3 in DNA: TGTGCCAGCAGCTTAATCCGTCATGAGCAGTTCTTC. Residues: CASSLIRHEQFF.

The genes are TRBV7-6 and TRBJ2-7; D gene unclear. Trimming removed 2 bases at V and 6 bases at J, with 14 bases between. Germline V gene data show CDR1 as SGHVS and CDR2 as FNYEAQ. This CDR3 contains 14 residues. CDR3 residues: CASSLYPRVPEQYF. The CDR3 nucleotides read TGTGCCAGCAGCTTATATCCCCGGGTCCCCGAGCAGTACTTC.

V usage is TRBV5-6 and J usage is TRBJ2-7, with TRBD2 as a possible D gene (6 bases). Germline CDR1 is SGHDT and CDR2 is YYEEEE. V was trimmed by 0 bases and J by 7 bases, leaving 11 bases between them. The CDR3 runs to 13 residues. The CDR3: CASSLVGAGEQYF. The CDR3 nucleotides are TGTGCCAGCAGCTTGGTAGGGGCGGGAGAGCAGTACTTC.

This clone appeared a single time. CDR3 coding DNA: TGTGCCAGCAGCGTAGGGACAGTGTCCAATGAGCAGTTCTTC. Its translation is CASSVGTVSNEQFF. The chain combines TRBV9 with TRBJ2-1; D may be TRBD1 (6 bases). Trimming shortened V by 0 bases and J by 6 bases, and 10 bases separated the two germline ends. The CDR3 runs to 14 residues. Germline V gives CDR1 SGDLS, CDR2 YYNGEE.

DNA for the CDR3: TGTGCCAGCTCTCAGCTGGCTGGAAACACCATATATTTT. This gives the protein CASSQLAGNTIYF. The rearrangement links TRBV28 to TRBJ1-3; D ambiguous. V lost 8 bases to trimming and J lost 2 bases, with 10 bases between them. Germline CDR1 is MDHEN and CDR2 is SYDVKM. This CDR3 contains 13 residues.